This TCR beta chain appears in the sequencing data of a study of T cell responses to AZD1222 COVID-19 vaccine. The method was immunoSEQ multiplex PCR; TCRdb's version includes in-frame clones alone and lacks a portion of them. The sample yields around 100,000 clones, 88% seen once. The receptor comes from an adult in good health. The sample consisted of peripheral blood, taken on day 0 of AZD1222 vaccination.

CDR3 protein: CASSLGGIARETQYF. As DNA, the CDR3 is TGTGCCAGCAGCTTAGGCGGGATCGCCCGAGAGACCCAGTACTTC. This chain uses TRBV7-2 with TRBJ2-5; the D gene is possibly TRBD2 (6 bases). V was pared by 1 base and J by 4 bases, with 13 bases between. CDR3 length: 15 residues. Germline loops: CDR1 SGHTA, CDR2 FQGNSA.